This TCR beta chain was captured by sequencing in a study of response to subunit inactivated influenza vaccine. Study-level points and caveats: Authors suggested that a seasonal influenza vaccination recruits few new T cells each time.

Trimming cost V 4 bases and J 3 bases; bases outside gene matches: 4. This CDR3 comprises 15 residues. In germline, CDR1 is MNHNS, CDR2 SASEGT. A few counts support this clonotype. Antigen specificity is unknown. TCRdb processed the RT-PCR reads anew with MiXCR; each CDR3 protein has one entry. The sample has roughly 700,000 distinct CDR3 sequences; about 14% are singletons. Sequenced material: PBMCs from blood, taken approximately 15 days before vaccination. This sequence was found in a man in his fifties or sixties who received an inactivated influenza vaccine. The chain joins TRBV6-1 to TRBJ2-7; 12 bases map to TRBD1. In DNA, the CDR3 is TGTGCCAGCAGTGGGGGACAGGGGGCGTACTACGAGCAGTACTTC. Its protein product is CASSGGQGAYYEQYF.